A single sample is the source of the 23 T cell receptor beta chains below, sequenced in a study of blood T cell repertoires in COVID-19. Sequencing was performed with immunoSEQ multiplex PCR; in TCRdb, only in-frame clones are kept and a portion is missing. The sample holds more than 300,000 clones, around 87% seen once. The specimen sequenced was peripheral blood. These receptors originate from a woman aged 50 to 60 with COVID-19, enrolled during active disease.

The J gene is TRBJ1-1, the V gene TRBV4-1; 7 bases agree with TRBD1. The trim removed 3 bases at V and 5 bases at J, leaving 9 bases unmatched. CDR1 and CDR2 from the germline V gene are MGHRA and YSYEKL. This CDR3 is built from 15 residues. CDR3 coding DNA: TGCGCCAGCAGCCATCGACAGGGTGAGGGGACTGAAGCTTTCTTT. This sequence encodes CASSHRQGEGTEAFF.

The chain is built from TRBV11-2 and TRBJ2-4, with 8 bases identical to TRBD2. Germline lookup yields CDR1 SGHAT and CDR2 FQNNGV. The ends lost 1 base at V and 8 bases at J; junction bases unmatched: 1. This CDR3 has 13 residues. The CDR3 coding sequence is TGTGCCAGCAGCTTAGGCGGGGGGTACATTCAGTACTTC. It specifies CASSLGGGYIQYF.

The chain is built from TRBV11-1 and TRBJ1-1; 8 bases line up with TRBD1. The trim removed 4 bases at V and 4 bases at J, leaving 2 bases unmatched. Germline CDR1 is SGHAT and CDR2 is FQDESV (reference sequence). The CDR3 covers 13 residues. The CDR3: CASSSDRGTEAFF. The CDR3 DNA reads TGTGCCAGCAGCTCCGACAGGGGCACTGAAGCTTTCTTT.

The chain has TRBV11-2 and TRBJ2-5; D perhaps matches TRBD1 (6 bases). V was pared by 0 bases and J by 5 bases, with 16 bases between. The germline gives CDR1 SGHAT, CDR2 FQNNGV. The CDR3 has 16 residues. The CDR3 is CASSLDFRGRGETQYF. The CDR3 DNA sequence: TGTGCCAGCAGCTTAGATTTTAGGGGCAGGGGTGAGACCCAGTACTTC.

The chain has TRBV24-1 and TRBJ2-1, with 10 bases lining up with TRBD1. The CDR3 runs 15 residues. V trimming: 5 bases; J trimming: 5 bases; junction bases outside the gene matches: 5. Germline lookup yields CDR1 KGHDR and CDR2 SFDVKD. The CDR3 bases are TGTGCCACCAGTGTAGGGACAGGGGCGGACAATGAGCAGTTCTTC. This encodes CATSVGTGADNEQFF.

This rearrangement joins TRBV19 to TRBJ2-6; 10 bases align to TRBD1. V gave up 10 bases and J gave up 0 bases; unmatched junction bases: 6. Germline CDR1 is LNHDA and CDR2 is SQIVND (reference sequence). This CDR3 comprises 16 residues. CDR3 nucleotide sequence: TGTGCCACCCGGGACAGGGGACACTCTGGGGCCAACGTCCTGACTTTC. Amino acid sequence: CATRDRGHSGANVLTF.

The chain is built from TRBV6-5 and TRBJ2-7, with 9 bases identical to TRBD1. Unmatched junction bases numbered 3, after V lost 5 bases and J lost 1 base. Germline-derived CDR1 and CDR2 are MNHEY and SVGAGI. This CDR3 has 14 amino acids. CDR3 coding DNA: TGTGCCAGCAGTCCCGGGACAGGGTCCTACGAGCAGTACTTC. Translated, it gives CASSPGTGSYEQYF.

This CDR3 reads CASSSGRAPEEQYF. As DNA, the CDR3 is TGTGCCAGCTCGAGCGGGAGGGCCCCGGAAGAGCAGTACTTC. The chain has TRBV18 and TRBJ2-7, with 10 bases fitting TRBD2. V dropped 6 bases and J dropped 7; count of bases not matched to a gene: 9. The CDR3 length is 14 residues. The germline V gene encodes CDR1 KGHSH and CDR2 LQKENI.

The chain has TRBV19 and TRBJ2-7; 8 bases line up with TRBD2. This CDR3 has 13 amino acids. The V segment lost 5 bases and the J segment 5 bases; nucleotides outside the gene matches: 5. Germline V gives CDR1 LNHDA, CDR2 SQIVND (reference sequence). The CDR3 bases are TGTGCCAGTAGTTGGGGGACTAGTGACGAGCAGTACTTC. Translation: CASSWGTSDEQYF.

The V gene is TRBV18, the J gene TRBJ2-1; possibly TRBD2 for D (6 bases). V was clipped by 3 bases and J by 4 bases, with 13 bases between them. The germline V gene encodes CDR1 KGHSH and CDR2 LQKENI. The CDR3 consists of 15 residues. The CDR3 spells CASSPFVAGYNEQFF. CDR3 coding DNA: TGTGCCAGCTCACCTTTCGTGGCGGGATACAATGAGCAGTTCTTC.

The gene calls are TRBV19 and TRBJ2-1, with TRBD1 as a possible D gene (6 bases). The CDR3 runs 14 residues. V lost 7 bases and J lost 4, with 14 bases in between. Germline V gene sequence: CDR1 LNHDA, CDR2 SQIVND (reference sequence). DNA of the CDR3: TGTGCCAGTACCCCCCCGGACAGATACAATGAGCAGTTCTTC. It translates to CASTPPDRYNEQFF.

V and J are TRBV19 and TRBJ2-3, with 9 bases matching TRBD1. CDR1 and CDR2 from the germline V gene are LNHDA and SQIVND (reference sequence). J was trimmed by 3 bases and V by 6 bases; bases with no gene match: 4. This CDR3 has 14 amino acids. The DNA of the CDR3 is TGTGCCAGTAGACAGGGGGCTAAAACAGATACGCAGTATTTT. Amino acid sequence: CASRQGAKTDTQYF.

The V call is TRBV18, the J call TRBJ2-1; no firm D call. This CDR3 is built from 15 residues. Between the trimmed V and J ends, which lost 4 bases and 0 bases, there was a span of 10 bases. Germline CDR1 KGHSH, CDR2 LQKENI. The CDR3 nucleotides read TGTGCCAGCTCACTTGGTCTTAGCTCCTACAATGAGCAGTTCTTC. Translating it yields CASSLGLSSYNEQFF.

The genes are TRBV19 and TRBJ2-2; perhaps TRBD1 as D (6 bases). Trimming left V 5 bases short and J 6 bases short, with 13 bases between. The CDR3 extends over 14 amino acids. Germline assignment: CDR1 LNHDA and CDR2 SQIVND (reference sequence). The CDR3 DNA sequence: TGTGCCAGTAGTTTGGCCGAGGGGGCCGGGGAGCTGTTTTTT. Its protein is CASSLAEGAGELFF.

This chain connects TRBV5-6 to TRBJ2-3, with D possibly matching TRBD2 (6 bases). Per germline, CDR1 SGHDT and CDR2 YYEEEE. There are 16 residues in the CDR3. V lost 5 bases to trimming and J lost 3 bases, with 19 bases between them. The DNA for the CDR3 is TGTGCCAGCAGTCGTGGGGTCGGGAGTTGGACAGATACGCAGTATTTT. It encodes CASSRGVGSWTDTQYF. The whole variable domain, remainder taken from reference TRBV5-6 and TRBJ2-3, is DAGVTQSPTHLIKTRGQQVTLRCSPKSGHDTVSWYQQALGQGPQFIFQYYEEEERQRGNFPDRFSGHQFPNYSSELNVNALLLGDSALYLCASSRGVGSWTDTQYFGPGTRLTVL.

The chain recombines TRBV5-1 with TRBJ2-7; 10 bases fit TRBD1. This CDR3 has 16 residues. The ends lost 1 base at V and 1 base at J; junction bases unmatched: 5. The germline V gene has CDR1 SGHRS and CDR2 YFSETQ. CDR3 region: CASSLFGTGASYEQYF. In DNA form, the CDR3 reads TGCGCCAGCAGCTTGTTTGGGACAGGGGCGTCCTACGAGCAGTACTTC.

This clone was found once. J is TRBJ1-5 and V is TRBV3-1 (or the pseudogene TRBV3-2), with D tentatively TRBD1 (6 bases). V was pared by 4 bases and J by 7 bases, with 11 bases between. This CDR3 is built from 13 residues. The germline V gene encodes CDR1 LGHDT and CDR2 YNNKEL (reference sequence). CDR3 residues: CASSPSGGQPQHF. CDR3 in DNA: TGTGCCAGCAGCCCGTCGGGGGGCCAGCCCCAGCATTTT.

J is TRBJ2-5 and V is TRBV11-2; 9 bases map to TRBD1. From germline, CDR1 is SGHAT and CDR2 FQNNGV. Trimming removed 3 bases from V and 5 bases from J; junction bases left unmatched: 7. The CDR3 extends over 15 amino acids. CDR3 loop: CASSFGTGRYETQYF. DNA of the CDR3: TGTGCCAGCAGCTTCGGGACAGGGAGGTACGAGACCCAGTACTTC.

The chain combines TRBV11-3 with TRBJ2-7, with 8 positions matching TRBD2. The J segment lost 5 bases and the V segment lost 2 bases, leaving 8 bases of the junction unmatched. Germline V gene sequence: CDR1 SGHNT, CDR2 YENEEA. This CDR3 contains 15 residues. The CDR3 DNA reads as TGTGCCAGCAGCTTAAGGGCAGCGGGAGAGAACGAGCAGTACTTC. It specifies CASSLRAAGENEQYF.

The chain is built from TRBV18 and TRBJ1-4; 7 nucleotides align to TRBD1. The CDR3 sequence is 17 residues long. V lost 1 base to trimming and J lost 0 bases; unmatched junction nucleotides: 5. The V gene's germline CDR1 is KGHSH and CDR2 LQKENI. Here the CDR3 DNA reads TGTGCCAGCTCACCACTTTCTGGACAGGCAACTAATGAAAAACTGTTTTTT. Translation gives CASSPLSGQATNEKLFF.

This clone showed up many times. The gene calls are TRBV3-1 (or the pseudogene TRBV3-2) and TRBJ2-5; 12 bases are shared with TRBD2. The CDR3 totals 16 residues. With 4 bases clipped from V and 2 bases from J, the junction kept 5 bases outside the gene matches. The germline V gene encodes CDR1 LGHDT and CDR2 YNNKEL (reference sequence). Here the CDR3 reads CASSPWTSGDQETQYF. In nucleotides, the CDR3 is TGTGCCAGCAGCCCTTGGACTAGCGGGGATCAAGAGACCCAGTACTTC.

This clone was picked up many times. The chain recombines TRBV9 with TRBJ1-2; no reliable D call. Germline V gene lookup returns CDR1 SGDLS and CDR2 YYNGEE. This CDR3 region has 13 residues. V dropped 0 bases and J dropped 13 bases, with 16 bases sitting between them. The CDR3 bases are TGTGCCAGCAGCGTAGACGGCAGCCGCGGTGGCACCTTC. This translates into CASSVDGSRGGTF.

The genes are TRBV5-1 and TRBJ2-2; no clear D. V lost 0 bases and J 2 bases, leaving 8 bases between the germline ends. CDR1 is SGHRS and CDR2 is YFSETQ in the germline V gene. This CDR3 region has 15 residues. The CDR3 reads CASSLAGSNTGELFF. The CDR3 DNA is TGCGCCAGCAGCTTGGCAGGATCAAACACCGGGGAGCTGTTTTTT.